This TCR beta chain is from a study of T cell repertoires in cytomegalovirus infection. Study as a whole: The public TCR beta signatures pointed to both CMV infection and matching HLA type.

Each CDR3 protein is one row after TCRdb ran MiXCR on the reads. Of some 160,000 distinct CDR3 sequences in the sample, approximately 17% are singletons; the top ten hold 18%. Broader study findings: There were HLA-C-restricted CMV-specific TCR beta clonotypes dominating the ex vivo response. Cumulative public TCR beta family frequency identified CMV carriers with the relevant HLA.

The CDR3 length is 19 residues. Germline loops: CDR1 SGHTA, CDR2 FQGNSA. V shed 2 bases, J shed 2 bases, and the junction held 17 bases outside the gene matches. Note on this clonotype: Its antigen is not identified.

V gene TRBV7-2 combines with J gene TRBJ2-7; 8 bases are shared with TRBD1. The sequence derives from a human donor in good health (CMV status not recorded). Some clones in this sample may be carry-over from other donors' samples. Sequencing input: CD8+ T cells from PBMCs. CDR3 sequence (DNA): TGTGCCAGCAGCTTATATTGGGACAGGACTACCTACCCAGCCTACGAGCAGTACTTC. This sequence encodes CASSLYWDRTTYPAYEQYF.